A selection of T cell receptor beta chains follows, all from one sample in a study of response to subunit inactivated influenza vaccine. MiXCR was run by TCRdb on the RT-PCR reads, yielding one entry per CDR3 protein. The data hold about 570,000 distinct CDR3 sequences, with about 11% observed a single time. A further study also used this sample, focusing on T cells expressing NK-cell markers.

The specimen was PBMCs from blood, collected on the day of vaccination. Receptor source: a man in his fifties who received an inactivated influenza vaccine. CDR3s include the opening cysteine and the closing phenylalanine or tryptophan. Size values are once, few and many counts, or a class for expanded clones, and some rows have none.

V,J,size,CDR3
TRBV18,TRBJ1-5,few,CASSPPGRGFGYSNQPQHF
TRBV28,TRBJ2-7,few,CASRKTGQAYEQYF
TRBV20-1,TRBJ1-2,NA,CSARGTFGGYTF
TRBV28,TRBJ2-3,few,CASSQEDFRTDTQYF
TRBV28,TRBJ2-5,few,CASSLKGGSGTQYF
TRBV5-6,TRBJ2-5,few,CASNLRGSPLGTQYF
TRBV3-1,TRBJ2-7,NA,CASSPTSGRNEQYF
TRBV6-2/TRBV6-3,TRBJ2-1,many,CASRTSGAYNEQFF
TRBV5-5,TRBJ1-4,NA,CASSSGTLQNEKLFF
TRBV7-9,TRBJ2-5,NA,CASTAITSGGHQETQYF
TRBV12-3/TRBV12-4,TRBJ2-1,NA,CASTPRLAGNNEQFF
TRBV29-1,TRBJ1-1,few,CKGARYHKSNTEAFF